This T cell receptor beta chain was sequenced for a study of identical twins. TCRdb independently ran MiXCR on the 5' RACE reads; one entry per CDR3 protein. The sample holds 500,000 to 650,000 distinct CDR3 sequences, under 8.5% seen once. This clonotype was counted only a few times. This same sample was also part of a study on yellow fever vaccine responses in identical twins.

Sequenced input: PBMCs. This TCR came from a woman between 18 and 29 years old in good health.

The chain's CDR3 is CSARVDGAGSYNEQFF. CDR3 in DNA: TGCAGTGCTAGAGTAGACGGAGCGGGATCCTACAATGAGCAGTTCTTC. The chain combines TRBV20-1 with TRBJ2-1; 7 positions match TRBD2. The V segment lost 1 base and the J segment 1 base; nucleotides outside the gene matches: 7. Germline CDR1 reads DFQATT; CDR2 reads SNEGSKA (reference sequence). The CDR3 is 16 residues long.